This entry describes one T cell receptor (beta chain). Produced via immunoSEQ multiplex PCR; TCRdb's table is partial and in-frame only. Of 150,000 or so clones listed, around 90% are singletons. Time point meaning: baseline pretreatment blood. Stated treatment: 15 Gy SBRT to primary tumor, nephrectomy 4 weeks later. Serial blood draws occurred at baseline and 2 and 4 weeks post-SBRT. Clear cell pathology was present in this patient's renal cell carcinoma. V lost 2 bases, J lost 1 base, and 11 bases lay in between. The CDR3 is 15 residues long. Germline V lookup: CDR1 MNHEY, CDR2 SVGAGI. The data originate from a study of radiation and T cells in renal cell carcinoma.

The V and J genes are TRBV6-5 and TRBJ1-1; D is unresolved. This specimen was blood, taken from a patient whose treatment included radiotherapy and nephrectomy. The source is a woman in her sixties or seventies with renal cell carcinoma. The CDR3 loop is CASSYLADGNTEAFF. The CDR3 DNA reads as TGTGCCAGCAGTTACCTGGCAGATGGGAACACTGAAGCTTTCTTT.